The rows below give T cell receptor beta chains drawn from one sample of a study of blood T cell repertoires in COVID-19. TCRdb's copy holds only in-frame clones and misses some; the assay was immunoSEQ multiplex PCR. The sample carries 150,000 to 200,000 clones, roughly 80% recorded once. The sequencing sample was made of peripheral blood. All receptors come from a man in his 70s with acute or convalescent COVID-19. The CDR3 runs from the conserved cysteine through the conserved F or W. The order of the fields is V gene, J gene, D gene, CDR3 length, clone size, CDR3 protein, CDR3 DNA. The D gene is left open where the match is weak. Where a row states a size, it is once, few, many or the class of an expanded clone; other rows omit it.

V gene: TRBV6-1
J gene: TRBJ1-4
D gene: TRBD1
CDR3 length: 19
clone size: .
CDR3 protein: CASSEGWTGKESTNEKLFF
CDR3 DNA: TGTGCCAGCAGTGAAGGATGGACAGGGAAAGAATCGACTAATGAAAAACTGTTTTTT

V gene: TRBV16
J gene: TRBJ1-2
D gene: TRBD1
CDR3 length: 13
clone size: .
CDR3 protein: CASSRTGVDGYTF
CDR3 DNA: TGTGCCAGCAGCCGAACAGGGGTCGATGGCTACACCTTC

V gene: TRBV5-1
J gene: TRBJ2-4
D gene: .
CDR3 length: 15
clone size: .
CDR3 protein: CASSLNPHTEDIQYF
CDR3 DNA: TGCGCCAGCAGCTTGAATCCGCATACGGAGGACATTCAGTACTTC

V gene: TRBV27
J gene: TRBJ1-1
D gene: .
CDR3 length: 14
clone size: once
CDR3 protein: CASSPLGVITEAFF
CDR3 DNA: TGTGCCAGCAGTCCCTTAGGGGTTATCACTGAAGCTTTCTTT

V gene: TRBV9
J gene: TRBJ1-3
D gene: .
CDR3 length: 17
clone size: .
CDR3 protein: CASSVGRLGASGNTIYF
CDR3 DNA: TGTGCCAGCAGCGTAGGTCGCCTGGGGGCCTCTGGAAACACCATATATTTT

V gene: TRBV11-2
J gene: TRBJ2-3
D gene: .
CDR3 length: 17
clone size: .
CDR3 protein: CASSPSRMYRRADTQYF
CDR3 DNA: TGTGCCAGCAGCCCTTCACGGATGTACAGGAGGGCAGATACGCAGTATTTT

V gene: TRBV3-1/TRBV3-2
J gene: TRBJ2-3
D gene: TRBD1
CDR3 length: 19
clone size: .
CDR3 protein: CASSQDPPGQGGGTDTQYF
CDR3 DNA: TGTGCCAGCAGCCAAGATCCCCCGGGACAGGGGGGGGGCACAGATACGCAGTATTTT

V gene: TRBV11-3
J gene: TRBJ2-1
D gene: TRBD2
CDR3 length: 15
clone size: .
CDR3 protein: CASSLALAGGNEQFF
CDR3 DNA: TGTGCCAGCAGCTTAGCACTAGCGGGAGGCAATGAGCAGTTCTTC

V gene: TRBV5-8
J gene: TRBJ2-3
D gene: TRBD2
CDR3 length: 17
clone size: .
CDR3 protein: CASSRATTSEGADTQYF
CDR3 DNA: TGTGCCAGCAGCCGAGCAACGACTAGCGAGGGTGCAGATACGCAGTATTTT

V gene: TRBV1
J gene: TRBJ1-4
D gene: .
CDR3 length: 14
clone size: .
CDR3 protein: CTSSPGVLNEKLFF
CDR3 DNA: TGCACCAGCAGTCCAGGGGTCCTTAATGAAAAACTGTTTTTT

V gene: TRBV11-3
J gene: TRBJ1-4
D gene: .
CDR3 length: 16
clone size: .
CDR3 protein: CASSLGGYATNEKLFF
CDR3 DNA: TGTGCCAGCAGCTTAGGAGGTTATGCAACTAATGAAAAACTGTTTTTT

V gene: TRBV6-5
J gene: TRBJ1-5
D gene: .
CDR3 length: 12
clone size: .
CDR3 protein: CASSYSGGPQHF
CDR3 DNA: TGTGCCAGCAGTTACTCGGGGGGTCCCCAGCATTTT

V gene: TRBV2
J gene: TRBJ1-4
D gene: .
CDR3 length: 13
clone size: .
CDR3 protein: CASRRELNEKLFF
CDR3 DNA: TGTGCCAGCAGAAGGGAGCTGAATGAAAAACTGTTTTTT

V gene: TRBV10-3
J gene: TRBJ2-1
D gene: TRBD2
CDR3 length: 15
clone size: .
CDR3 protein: CAISPSGRRENEQFF
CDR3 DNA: TGTGCCATCAGCCCTAGCGGGAGGAGGGAGAATGAGCAGTTCTTC

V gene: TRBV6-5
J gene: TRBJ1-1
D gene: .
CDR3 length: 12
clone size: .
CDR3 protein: CASRRETGEAFF
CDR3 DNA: TGTGCCAGCAGGAGGGAGACAGGTGAAGCTTTCTTT

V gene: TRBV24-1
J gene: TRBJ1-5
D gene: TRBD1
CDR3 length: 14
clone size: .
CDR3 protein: CATSPGQFNQPQHF
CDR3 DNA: TGTGCCACCAGCCCGGGACAGTTTAATCAGCCCCAGCATTTT

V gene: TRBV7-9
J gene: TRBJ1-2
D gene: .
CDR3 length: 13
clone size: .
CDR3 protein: CASSLIPTYGYTF
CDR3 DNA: TGTGCCAGCAGCTTAATTCCTACTTATGGCTACACCTTC

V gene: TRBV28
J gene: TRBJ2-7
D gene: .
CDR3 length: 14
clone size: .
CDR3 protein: CASSLQGFSYEQYF
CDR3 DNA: TGTGCCAGCAGTCTACAGGGTTTCTCCTACGAGCAGTACTTC

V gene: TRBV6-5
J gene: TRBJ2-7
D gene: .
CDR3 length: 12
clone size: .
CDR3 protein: CAARGVTYEQYF
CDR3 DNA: TGTGCCGCGCGCGGAGTTACCTACGAGCAGTACTTC

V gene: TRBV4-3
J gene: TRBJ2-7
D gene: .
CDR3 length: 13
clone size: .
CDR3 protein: CASSQERDLEQYF
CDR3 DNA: TGCGCCAGCAGCCAAGAGCGGGATCTCGAGCAGTACTTC

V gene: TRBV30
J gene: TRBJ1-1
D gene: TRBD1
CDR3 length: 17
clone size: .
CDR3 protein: CAWRMAGGVLLNTEAFF
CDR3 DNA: TGTGCCTGGAGAATGGCAGGGGGCGTACTTTTGAACACTGAAGCTTTCTTT

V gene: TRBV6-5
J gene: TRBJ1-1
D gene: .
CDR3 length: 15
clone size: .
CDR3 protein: CASTPGQGGSTEAFF
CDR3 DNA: TGTGCCAGCACCCCGGGACAAGGCGGGAGCACTGAAGCTTTCTTT

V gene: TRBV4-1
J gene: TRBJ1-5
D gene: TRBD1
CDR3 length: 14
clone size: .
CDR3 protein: CASSHRQGRQPQHF
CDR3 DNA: TGCGCCAGCAGCCATCGACAGGGACGCCAGCCCCAGCATTTT

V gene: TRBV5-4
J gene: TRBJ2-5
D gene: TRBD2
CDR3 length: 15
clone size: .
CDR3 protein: CASSLDLAGGETQYF
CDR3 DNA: TGTGCCAGCAGCTTGGACCTAGCGGGGGGAGAGACCCAGTACTTC

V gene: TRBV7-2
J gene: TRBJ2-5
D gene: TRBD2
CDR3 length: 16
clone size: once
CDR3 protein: CASSLVGLAGGKTQYF
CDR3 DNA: TGTGCCAGCAGCTTAGTTGGGCTAGCGGGGGGGAAGACCCAGTACTTC

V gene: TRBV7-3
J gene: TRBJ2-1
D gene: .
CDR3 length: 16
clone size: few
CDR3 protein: CASSLSGRSSYNEQFF
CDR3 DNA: TGTGCCAGCAGCCTCTCCGGTCGTAGCTCCTACAATGAGCAGTTCTTC

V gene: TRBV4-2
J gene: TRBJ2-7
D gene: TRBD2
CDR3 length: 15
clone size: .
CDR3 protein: CASSQAWTSSYEQYF
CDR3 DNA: TGTGCCAGCAGCCAAGCCTGGACTAGCTCCTACGAGCAGTACTTC

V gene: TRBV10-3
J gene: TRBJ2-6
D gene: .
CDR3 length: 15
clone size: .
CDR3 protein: CAITEGDSGANVLTF
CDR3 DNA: TGTGCCATCACGGAGGGAGACTCTGGGGCCAACGTCCTGACTTTC

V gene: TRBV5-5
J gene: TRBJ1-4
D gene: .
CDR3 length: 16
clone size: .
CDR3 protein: CASSLDLGAGNEKLFF
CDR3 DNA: TGTGCCAGCAGCTTGGATTTGGGGGCCGGTAATGAAAAACTGTTTTTT

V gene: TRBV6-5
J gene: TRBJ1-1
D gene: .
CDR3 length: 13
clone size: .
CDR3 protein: CASSPQGNTEAFF
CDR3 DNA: TGTGCCAGCAGTCCACAGGGGAACACTGAAGCTTTCTTT

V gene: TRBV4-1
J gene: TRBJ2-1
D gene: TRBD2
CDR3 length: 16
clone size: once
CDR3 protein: CASSQGVLAGVGEQFF
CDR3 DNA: TGCGCCAGCAGCCAAGGGGTACTAGCGGGAGTTGGTGAGCAGTTCTTC

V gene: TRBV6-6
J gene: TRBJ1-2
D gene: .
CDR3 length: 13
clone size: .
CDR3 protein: CASSSGGNYGYTF
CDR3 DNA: TGTGCCAGCAGTTCGGGAGGTAACTATGGCTACACCTTC

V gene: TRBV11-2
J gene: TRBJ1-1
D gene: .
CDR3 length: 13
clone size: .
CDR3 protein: CASSSGVNTEAFF
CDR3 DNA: TGTGCCAGCAGCTCAGGGGTGAACACTGAAGCTTTCTTT

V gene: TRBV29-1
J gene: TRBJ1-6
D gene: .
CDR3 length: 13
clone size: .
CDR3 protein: CSVELQVGQPLHF
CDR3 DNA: TGCAGCGTTGAGTTACAGGTGGGGCAGCCCCTCCACTTT

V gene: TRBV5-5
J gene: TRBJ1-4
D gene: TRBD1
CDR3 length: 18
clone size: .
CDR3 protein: CASSLEGQGRGNNEKLFF
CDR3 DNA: TGTGCCAGCAGCTTGGAGGGACAGGGACGTGGAAATAATGAAAAACTGTTTTTT

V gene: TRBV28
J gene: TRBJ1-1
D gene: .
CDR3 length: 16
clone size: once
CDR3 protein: CASSRRGASRWTEAFF
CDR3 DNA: TGTGCCAGCAGCCGGCGTGGGGCCTCAAGATGGACTGAAGCTTTCTTT

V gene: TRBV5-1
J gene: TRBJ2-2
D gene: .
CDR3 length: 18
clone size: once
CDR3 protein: CASSLAIAGAKNTGELFF
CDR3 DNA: TGCGCCAGCAGCTTGGCAATCGCGGGGGCCAAGAACACCGGGGAGCTGTTTTTT

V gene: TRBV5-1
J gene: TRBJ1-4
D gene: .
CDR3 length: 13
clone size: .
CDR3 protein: CASSLEVGGKLFF
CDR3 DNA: TGCGCCAGCAGCTTGGAGGTGGGGGGTAAACTGTTTTTT

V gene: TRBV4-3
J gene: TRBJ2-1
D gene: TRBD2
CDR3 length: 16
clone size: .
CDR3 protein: CASSQDGLAGGGEQFF
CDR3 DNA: TGCGCCAGCAGCCAAGATGGCCTAGCGGGAGGCGGTGAGCAGTTCTTC

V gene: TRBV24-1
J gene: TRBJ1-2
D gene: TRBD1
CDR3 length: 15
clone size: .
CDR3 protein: CATSGPGQGLSGYTF
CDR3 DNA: TGTGCCACCAGTGGTCCGGGACAGGGGCTATCTGGCTACACCTTC

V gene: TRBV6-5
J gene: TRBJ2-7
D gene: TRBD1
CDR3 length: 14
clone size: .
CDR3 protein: CASSWETGAYEQYF
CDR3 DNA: TGTGCCAGCAGTTGGGAGACAGGGGCCTACGAGCAGTACTTC

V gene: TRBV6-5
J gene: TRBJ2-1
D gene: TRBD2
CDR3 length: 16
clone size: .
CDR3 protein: CASSSGLAGGNNEQFF
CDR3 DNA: TGTGCCAGCAGTTCGGGACTAGCGGGGGGGAACAATGAGCAGTTCTTC

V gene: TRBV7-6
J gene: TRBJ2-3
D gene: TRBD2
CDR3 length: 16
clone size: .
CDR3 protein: CASSRLSGSPTDTQYF
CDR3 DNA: TGTGCCAGCAGCCGCCTTAGCGGGAGTCCCACAGATACGCAGTATTTT

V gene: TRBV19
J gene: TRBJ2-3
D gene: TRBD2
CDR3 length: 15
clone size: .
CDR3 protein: CASSIRREGSDTQYF
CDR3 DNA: TGTGCCAGTAGTATCCGGCGGGAGGGTTCAGATACGCAGTATTTT

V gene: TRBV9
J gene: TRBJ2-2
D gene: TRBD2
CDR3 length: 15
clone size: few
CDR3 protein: CASSSSGRSTGELFF
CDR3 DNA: TGTGCCAGCAGCTCAAGCGGGAGGAGCACCGGGGAGCTGTTTTTT

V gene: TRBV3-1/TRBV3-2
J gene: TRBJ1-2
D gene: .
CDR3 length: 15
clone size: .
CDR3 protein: CASSQDTGRDYGYTF
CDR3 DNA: TGTGCCAGCAGCCAAGACACCGGGAGGGACTATGGCTACACCTTC

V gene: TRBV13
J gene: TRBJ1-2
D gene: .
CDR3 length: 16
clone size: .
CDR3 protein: CASSLVAGARRYGYTF
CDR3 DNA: TGTGCCAGCAGCTTAGTTGCAGGGGCGCGACGCTATGGCTACACCTTC

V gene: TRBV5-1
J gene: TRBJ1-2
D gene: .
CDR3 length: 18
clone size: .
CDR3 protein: CASSGGDHRTAITYGYTF
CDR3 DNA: TGCGCCAGCAGCGGGGGGGATCATAGGACAGCAATTACCTATGGCTACACCTTC

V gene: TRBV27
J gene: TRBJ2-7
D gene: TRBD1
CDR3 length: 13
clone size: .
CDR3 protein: CASSVDRGYEQYF
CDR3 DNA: TGTGCCAGCAGTGTGGACAGGGGTTACGAGCAGTACTTC

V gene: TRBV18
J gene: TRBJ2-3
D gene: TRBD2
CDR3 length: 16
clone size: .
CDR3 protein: CASSLRTGGSTDTQYF
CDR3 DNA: TGTGCCAGCTCACTTCGAACGGGGGGTAGCACAGATACGCAGTATTTT

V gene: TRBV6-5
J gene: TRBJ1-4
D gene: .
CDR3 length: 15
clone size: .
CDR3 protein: CASRETGLKGEKLFF
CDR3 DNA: TGTGCCAGCAGAGAGACAGGCTTGAAGGGTGAAAAACTGTTTTTT

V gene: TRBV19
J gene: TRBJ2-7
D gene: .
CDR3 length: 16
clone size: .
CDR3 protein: CASSRDLAAAVYEQYF
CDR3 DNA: TGTGCCAGTAGTAGAGATCTGGCGGCTGCCGTGTACGAGCAGTACTTC